This record looks at one TCR beta chain sequence and its context. The data originate from a study of early T cells in non-severe SARS-CoV-2 infection. The CDR3 runs to 14 residues. From germline, CDR1 is MNHEY and CDR2 SVGEGT. V was pared by 6 bases and J by 5 bases, with 17 bases between. TCRdb redid the calling of the 5' RACE reads with MiXCR, one entry per CDR3 protein. Here the sample spans more than 50,000 distinct CDR3 sequences, over 9.5% being singletons. This rearrangement joins TRBV6-2 or TRBV6-3 to TRBJ2-7, with D possibly matching TRBD2 (5 bases). The TCR sequence derives from an adult who was a healthcare worker with PCR-confirmed SARS-CoV-2 infection or an uninfected control (not recorded which). Source: whole blood, taken at baseline. The CDR3 is CASSVDFAGHEQYF. As DNA, the CDR3 is TGTGCCAGCAGCGTGGACTTTGCGGGTCACGAGCAGTACTTC.